Below, 20 T cell receptor beta chains from the same sample are listed, as sequenced in a study of vaccination and CD4 T cells after COVID-19. The assay that was used to sequence DNA from cultured CD4+ T cells was the Oncomine TCR Beta short-read assay. TCRdb fed the PCR reads into MiXCR, producing one record per CDR3 protein. The sample carries about 8,300 distinct CDR3 sequences, under 80% recorded once. The treatment is: 10-day PBMC culture with coronavirus spike peptide pools or control peptides (ViraFEST assay). These TCRs are of unknown antigen specificity. Source material: CD4+ T cells from blood, cultured in vitro. Receptors were obtained from a human donor who had recovered from COVID-19.

This clonotype was picked up a small number of times. This rearrangement joins TRBV6-1 to TRBJ2-3, with a possible D match to TRBD2 (5 bases). Trimming pared 4 bases from V and 6 bases from J, leaving 11 bases between. Germline V gene data show CDR1 as MNHNS and CDR2 as SASEGT. CDR3 size: 13 residues. CDR3 DNA sequence: TGTGCCAGCAGTGGGACTTCAGTGGATACGCAGTATTTT. Translation gives CASSGTSVDTQYF.

CDR3 in amino acids: CASSWGGLSSYEQYF. As DNA, the CDR3 is TGTGCCAGCAGCTGGGGGGGATTGAGCTCCTACGAGCAGTACTTC. The genes are TRBV5-4 and TRBJ2-7, with TRBD2 identical over 7 bases. The CDR3 consists of 15 residues. The V gene end was trimmed by 3 bases and the J gene end by 0 bases; junction bases not matched to a gene: 6. Germline values: CDR1 SGHNT, CDR2 YYREEE (reference sequence).

The chain has TRBV6-5 and TRBJ1-6; D is unresolved. CDR1 MNHEY and CDR2 SVGAGI come from the germline V gene. This CDR3 is 16 amino acids long. The V end was cut by 2 bases, the J end by 0 bases, with 8 bases between. The CDR3 DNA is TGTGCCAGCAGTTACGACGGGAGCTCCTATAATTCACCCCTCCACTTT. Translated: CASSYDGSSYNSPLHF.

In this sample, this clonotype turned up a few times. This chain connects TRBV20-1 to TRBJ2-2; 10 bases match TRBD2. J gave up 4 bases and V 0 bases, and 5 bases lay outside the gene matches. Germline values: CDR1 DFQATT, CDR2 SNEGSKA (reference sequence). This CDR3 spans 16 amino acids. The CDR3 coding sequence is TGCAGTGCTAGAGATCCAGCGGGGGGGGCCACCGGGGAGCTGTTTTTT. Its translation: CSARDPAGGATGELFF.

The V call is TRBV20-1, the J call TRBJ1-1; D uncertain. Per germline, CDR1 DFQATT and CDR2 SNEGSKA (reference sequence). The CDR3 consists of 15 residues. Deletions cut 0 bases from V and 9 bases from J, with 20 bases between. The CDR3 region has the DNA TGCAGTGCTAGAGAAAGTCTAGCGCCGCCCTCCAAAGCTTTCTTT. This translates into CSARESLAPPSKAFF.

This chain uses TRBV2 with TRBJ1-1; D is perhaps TRBD1 (6 bases). Germline V gives CDR1 SNHLY, CDR2 FYNNEI. This CDR3 contains 16 residues. V gave up 8 bases and J gave up 3 bases, with 22 bases separating them. Here the CDR3 reads CASRSPLQGRDTEAFF. CDR3 nucleotides: TGTGCCAGCCGCAGCCCATTACAGGGTCGGGACACTGAAGCTTTCTTT.

The V call is TRBV7-9, the J call TRBJ1-2; D unresolved. V lost 4 bases to trimming and J lost 6 bases, with 18 bases between them. In germline, CDR1 is SEHNR, CDR2 FQNEAQ (reference sequence). This CDR3 spans 15 amino acids. CDR3 nucleotide sequence: TGTGCCAGCAGCTCCTTGGGGAGAACCCAGGATGGCTACACCTTC. This sequence encodes CASSSLGRTQDGYTF.

The chain combines TRBV5-1 with TRBJ1-5, with D unclear. CDR1 and CDR2 from the germline V gene are SGHRS and YFSETQ. V lost 0 bases, J lost 5 bases, and 9 bases lay in between. The CDR3 consists of 14 residues. CDR3 region: CASSLGGEHQPQHF. The CDR3 region has the DNA TGCGCCAGCAGCTTGGGTGGGGAGCATCAGCCCCAGCATTTT. The full variable domain, with the rest looked up from reference TRBV5-1 and TRBJ1-5, is KAGVTQTPRYLIKTRGQQVTLSCSPISGHRSVSWYQQTPGQGLQFLFEYFSETQRNKGNFPGRFSGRQFSNSRSEMNVSTLELGDSALYLCASSLGGEHQPQHFGDGTRLSIL.

The DNA for the CDR3 is TGTGCCAGCAGTCTGGACAGGGTCAGCACAGATACGCAGTATTTT. Protein sequence: CASSLDRVSTDTQYF. This chain links TRBV27 with TRBJ2-3; 8 bases are a match to TRBD1. This CDR3 is built from 15 residues. Germline-derived CDR1 and CDR2 are MNHEY and SMNVEV (reference sequence). The trim removed 5 bases at V and 0 bases at J, leaving 4 bases unmatched.

The chain has TRBV25-1 and TRBJ2-2; D perhaps matches TRBD2 (6 bases). Germline V gene lookup returns CDR1 MGHDK and CDR2 SYGVNS. The CDR3 has 14 residues. The V end lost 2 bases, the J end lost 4 bases, and 8 bases lay between the germline ends. Written as DNA, the CDR3 is TGTGCCAGCAGTGAAGTGGGAGGCACCGGGGAGCTGTTTTTT. This codes for CASSEVGGTGELFF.

The genes are TRBV27 and TRBJ1-2; D is undetermined. The CDR3 is 15 amino acids. Germline CDR1 MNHEY, CDR2 SMNVEV (reference sequence). The V end was cut by 4 bases, the J end by 0 bases, with 12 bases between. The CDR3 region has the DNA TGTGCCAGCAGTTCGCACGGGCGGGCTAACTATGGCTACACCTTC. Protein sequence: CASSSHGRANYGYTF.

This sequence joins TRBV20-1 and TRBJ2-7; TRBD1 matches 10 bases. This CDR3 region has 15 residues. Germline CDR1 is DFQATT and CDR2 is SNEGSKA (reference sequence). Germline trimming cut 5 bases from V and 6 bases from J; bases unmatched to any gene: 13. The CDR3 nucleotides read TGCAGTGCTCAAATCCCGGGACAGGGGAGGGTCGAGCAGTACTTC. Protein: CSAQIPGQGRVEQYF.

The J gene is TRBJ2-7, the V gene TRBV7-4, with TRBD1 matching over 9 bases. This CDR3 is built from 15 residues. Germline CDR1 SGHVT, CDR2 SQSDAQ. J lost 0 bases, V lost 6 bases, and 6 bases had no gene match. CDR3: CASSAGTGRSYEQYF. The CDR3 nucleotides are TGTGCCAGCAGTGCTGGGACAGGGCGCTCCTACGAGCAGTACTTC.

This CDR3 reads CASSEQGRGPQHF. CDR3 DNA: TGTGCCAGCAGCGAACAGGGGCGTGGGCCCCAGCATTTT. The V call is TRBV25-1, the J call TRBJ1-5, with 7 bases matching TRBD1. J lost 9 bases, V lost 6 bases, and 8 bases had no gene match. CDR1 is MGHDK and CDR2 is SYGVNS in the germline V gene. The CDR3 is 13 residues long. The variable domain in full, with the rest retrieved from reference TRBV25-1 and TRBJ1-5, is EADIYQTPRYLVIGTGKKITLECSQTMGHDKMYWYQQDPGMELHLIHYSYGVNSTEKGDLSSESTVSRIRTEHFPLTLESARPSHTSQYLCASSEQGRGPQHFGDGTRLSIL.

The chain has TRBV29-1 and TRBJ1-2; D is undetermined. V was clipped by 4 bases and J by 4 bases, with 13 bases between them. Germline-derived CDR1 and CDR2 are SQVTM and ANQGSEA. The CDR3 totals 13 residues. In DNA form, the CDR3 reads TGCAGCGTTGGAGTGTCAGGCGCCTATGGCTACACCTTC. Protein product: CSVGVSGAYGYTF.

The gene calls are TRBV6-1 and TRBJ1-6; 8 bases fit TRBD1. Germline V gives CDR1 MNHNS, CDR2 SASEGT. This CDR3 contains 16 residues. After removal of 7 bases from V and 5 bases from J, the junction contained 10 bases not matched to a gene. The CDR3 spells CASNSQAGGHNSPLHF. The CDR3 DNA reads TGTGCCAGCAACTCCCAGGCAGGGGGCCATAATTCACCCCTCCACTTT.

This clonotype rates as large. It is unclear where the CDR3 begins or ends on the DNA, so no DNA is shown, and the CDR3 is as TCRdb lists it. The chain links TRBV7-5 to TRBJ1-1; the D call in the table, TRBD1, was not verified against the DNA. TRBV7-5 is recorded as a pseudogene. 16 amino acids form the CDR3, both terminal residues included. The CDR3 loop reads CISVSEAKRGTVEAFF.

Written as DNA, the CDR3 is TGTGCCAGCAGCAAGACCGGGCCCGCCGGGATGAGCTATGGCTACACCTTC. This sequence encodes CASSKTGPAGMSYGYTF. This rearrangement joins TRBV21-1 to TRBJ1-2; the DNA was not used to check the table's D call, TRBD1. TRBV21-1 is labeled a pseudogene. There are 17 residues in the CDR3.

A single count supports this clonotype. This chain links TRBV20-1 with TRBJ2-2, with D hard to call. V was clipped by 3 bases and J by 4 bases, with 9 bases between them. CDR3 size: 13 residues. Germline CDR1 reads DFQATT; CDR2 reads SNEGSKA (reference sequence). The CDR3 spells CSASTPSTGELFF. CDR3 bases: TGCAGTGCTAGTACCCCTTCCACCGGGGAGCTGTTTTTT.

This clonotype was counted a single time. The chain carries TRBV6-2 or TRBV6-3 and TRBJ1-5; D is perhaps TRBD1 (6 bases). Germline V CDR1 and CDR2: MNHEY, SVGEGT. The CDR3 spans 12 residues. The V gene lost 7 bases and the J gene lost 7 bases, with 11 bases spanning the gap. The CDR3 DNA sequence: TGTGCCAGCACCCAAGGGGGGCAGCCCCAGCATTTT. Encoded protein: CASTQGGQPQHF.